The 16 T cell receptor beta chains below all came from one sample that was sequenced in a study of cytomegalovirus exposure and HLA in healthy donors. PCR used 60 Vbeta primers and 13 Jbeta primers. The assay was immunoSEQ multiplex PCR, and TCRdb's table has in-frame clones only and misses some. Found here are about 200,000 clones, roughly 70% of them singletons; the top ten hold approximately 2%. Sequencing was performed on PBMCs. These receptors all stem from a woman in her 30s in good health and CMV-seronegative.

The J gene is TRBJ1-5, the V gene TRBV21-1; TRBD1, the table's D call, lacks a check against the DNA. TRBV21-1 is a known pseudogene. The CDR3 is 19 residues long. CDR3 bases: TGTGCCAGCAGCAACGCCAACGTTCTCCGGGACAGAGCTAATCAGCCCCAGCATTTT. Protein product: CASSNANVLRDRANQPQHF.

The chain combines TRBV11-2 with TRBJ2-1; TRBD1 is a possible D gene (5 bases). Per the germline V gene, CDR1 is SGHAT and CDR2 is FQNNGV. Trimming left V 0 bases short and J 6 bases short, with 9 bases between. The CDR3 spans 14 residues. CDR3 DNA: TGTGCCAGCAGCTTAGATCTGGGGCGCAATGAGCAGTTCTTC. It yields the protein CASSLDLGRNEQFF.

A single count supports this clone. This chain uses TRBV5-1 with TRBJ2-4, with 9 bases fitting TRBD1. The CDR3 sequence is 16 residues long. V lost 4 bases, J lost 0 bases, and 5 bases stayed unmatched. CDR1 SGHRS and CDR2 YFSETQ come from the germline V gene. CDR3 sequence: CASSLGQGQAKNIQYF. DNA of the CDR3: TGCGCCAGCAGCCTGGGACAGGGTCAAGCCAAAAACATTCAGTACTTC.

The chain employs TRBV12-5 and TRBJ2-5; 13 bases line up with TRBD2. The CDR3 sequence is 18 residues long. Losses at the gene ends were 5 bases for V and 0 bases for J; bases not matched to a gene: 9. Germline V gives CDR1 LGHNT, CDR2 FRNRAP. CDR3 bases: TGTGCTAGTGGTCCGGGGACTAGCGGGGTATCGTACCAAGAGACCCAGTACTTC. Translating it yields CASGPGTSGVSYQETQYF.

V and J are TRBV19 and TRBJ2-3; possible D gene TRBD2, 5 bases. This CDR3 has 13 residues. The germline CDR1 and CDR2 sequences are LNHDA and SQIVND (reference sequence). The V end lost 1 base, the J end lost 8 bases, and 10 bases lay between the germline ends. Here the CDR3 reads CASSIGAGATQYF. In nucleotides, the CDR3 is TGTGCCAGTAGTATAGGTGCGGGTGCTACGCAGTATTTT.

The chain joins TRBV6-5 to TRBJ2-2; possibly TRBD2 for D (6 bases). The CDR3 covers 13 residues. The V gene lost 2 bases and the J gene lost 5 bases, with 6 bases spanning the gap. The germline V gene has CDR1 MNHEY and CDR2 SVGAGI. CDR3 nucleotide sequence: TGTGCCAGCAGTTACGGAGGGACCGGGGAGCTGTTTTTT. Translated: CASSYGGTGELFF.

V is TRBV18 and J is TRBJ2-1; D not certain. Deletions cut 2 bases from V and 8 bases from J, with 16 bases between. The CDR3 is 15 residues long. The germline V gene has CDR1 KGHSH and CDR2 LQKENI. The CDR3 nucleotides read TGTGCCAGCTCACCAGGGCTGGGTTCTGGTGATGAGCAGTTCTTC. Its protein is CASSPGLGSGDEQFF. Variable domain in full (rest from reference TRBV18 and TRBJ2-1): NAGVMQNPRHLVRRRGQEARLRCSPMKGHSHVYWYRQLPEEGLKFMVYLQKENIIDESGMPKERFSAEFPKEGPSILRIQQVVRGDSAAYFCASSPGLGSGDEQFFGPGTRLTVL.

CDR3: CASSSGLTGVGYTF. CDR3 DNA: TGTGCCAGCTCCTCCGGTCTGACAGGGGTTGGCTACACCTTC. The chain couples TRBV18 to TRBJ1-2; 8 positions match TRBD1. From germline, CDR1 is KGHSH and CDR2 LQKENI. The CDR3 consists of 14 residues. V lost 6 bases and J lost 7; bases outside the gene matches: 10.

The chain combines TRBV9 with TRBJ1-5, with D maybe TRBD1 (5 bases). Germline V CDR1 and CDR2: SGDLS, YYNGEE. This CDR3 spans 17 amino acids. The ends were cut back, 2 bases at V and 1 base at J, with 16 bases in the middle. The CDR3 nucleotides are TGTGCCAGCAGCGTCTCCCGGGGGGTAAGAAGCAATCAGCCCCAGCATTTT. This sequence encodes CASSVSRGVRSNQPQHF.

With respect to this clone: Here the CDR3 omits its conserved ending phenylalanine or tryptophan, so a read error is the likely source. The chain links TRBV15 to TRBJ1-6, with D possibly being TRBD1 (5 bases). CDR3 length equals 15 residues. Deletions cut 4 bases from V and 5 bases from J, with 12 bases between. CDR1 and CDR2 (germline): LNHNV, YYDKDF (reference sequence). CDR3 region: CATSIGTSNNSPLHL. The CDR3 nucleotides are TGTGCCACCAGCATAGGGACTTCCAATAATTCACCCCTCCACCTT.

The gene calls are TRBV19 and TRBJ1-5; D may be TRBD1 (6 bases). Trimming shortened V by 7 bases and J by 6 bases, and 13 bases separated the two germline ends. The CDR3 sequence is 13 residues long. The germline V gene has CDR1 LNHDA and CDR2 SQIVND (reference sequence). CDR3: CASTYQGSQPQHF. The CDR3 nucleotides read TGTGCCAGTACGTATCAGGGGAGTCAGCCCCAGCATTTT.

The genes are TRBV7-2 and TRBJ2-7; D gene ambiguous. The germline gives CDR1 SGHTA, CDR2 FQGNSA. With 1 base removed from V and 1 base from J, the gap between germline ends came to 8 bases. The CDR3 length is 14 residues. This CDR3 reads CASSLDGGSYEQYF. The CDR3 DNA follows: TGTGCCAGCAGCTTAGACGGCGGATCCTACGAGCAGTACTTC.

V gene TRBV7-8 combines with J gene TRBJ2-7, with 9 bases identical to TRBD1. The CDR3 sequence is 15 residues long. Germline V lookup: CDR1 SGHVS, CDR2 FQNEAQ. Trimming removed 5 bases from V and 2 bases from J; junction bases left unmatched: 7. The CDR3 reads CASSQPGQGTYEQYF. The CDR3, as DNA: TGTGCCAGCAGCCAGCCGGGACAGGGAACCTACGAGCAGTACTTC.

The genes are TRBV5-1 and TRBJ1-1, with TRBD1 matching over 8 bases. Germline loops: CDR1 SGHRS, CDR2 YFSETQ. This CDR3 is 17 amino acids long. J was trimmed by 4 bases and V by 0 bases; bases with no gene match: 11. CDR3 in amino acids: CASSLAGGTGGGTEAFF. The CDR3 DNA reads TGCGCCAGCAGCTTGGCCGGCGGGACAGGTGGAGGCACTGAAGCTTTCTTT.

This chain links TRBV7-9 with TRBJ2-1; D is perhaps TRBD2 (6 bases). Germline V gives CDR1 SEHNR, CDR2 FQNEAQ (reference sequence). V dropped 4 bases and J dropped 4 bases, with 17 bases sitting between them. This CDR3 spans 16 amino acids. The CDR3 DNA reads as TGTGCCAGCAGCTCGCTTCCTCCCGGGAGTTACAATGAGCAGTTCTTC. Translating it yields CASSSLPPGSYNEQFF. The complete variable domain, with remaining parts taken from reference TRBV7-9 and TRBJ2-1, reads DTGVSQNPRHKITKRGQNVTFRCDPISEHNRLYWYRQTLGQGPEFLTYFQNEAQLEKSRLLSDRFSAERPKGSFSTLEIQRTEQGDSAMYLCASSSLPPGSYNEQFFGPGTRLTVL.

This clone was seen only once. The chain combines TRBV9 with TRBJ2-1; 7 bases map to TRBD1. CDR1 and CDR2 (germline): SGDLS, YYNGEE. V dropped 0 bases and J dropped 3; count of bases not matched to a gene: 6. The CDR3 has 16 residues. Written as DNA, the CDR3 is TGTGCCAGCAGCGTAGTTGGGCAGGGGGTCTACAATGAGCAGTTCTTC. It specifies CASSVVGQGVYNEQFF.